The 15 T cell receptor beta chains below all came from one sample that was sequenced in a study of blood T cell repertoires in COVID-19. Profiling relied on immunoSEQ multiplex PCR, and the TCRdb table lists in-frame clones only, not all of them. Among roughly 130,000 clones, 90% were seen once, and the ten largest hold 4% to 5%. What was sequenced was peripheral blood. The receptor source for this set is a man aged 55-75 years with COVID-19, enrolled during active disease.

The chain links TRBV7-2 to TRBJ1-1; D is possibly TRBD1 (5 bases). Trimming stripped 1 base from V and 3 bases from J, with 12 bases between. CDR1 and CDR2 from the germline V gene are SGHTA and FQGNSA. The CDR3 spans 15 residues. CDR3 nucleotides: TGTGCCAGCAGCTTAGAGAGGGGACTCGACACTGAAGCTTTCTTT. Translation gives CASSLERGLDTEAFF.

This chain uses TRBV4-2 with TRBJ1-1; 8 bases map to TRBD1. J was trimmed by 3 bases and V by 3 bases; bases with no gene match: 15. Germline V CDR1 and CDR2: LGHNA, YNFKEQ. This CDR3 has 18 amino acids. Here the CDR3 DNA reads TGTGCCAGCAGCCAGGATACCGGGACAGGAGAAACGGACACTGAAGCTTTCTTT. Encoded protein: CASSQDTGTGETDTEAFF.

This rearrangement joins TRBV18 to TRBJ1-3; possible D gene TRBD1, 5 bases. V was shortened by 3 bases and J by 0 bases, with 12 bases between the two germline ends. The CDR3 covers 16 residues. Germline CDR1 reads KGHSH; CDR2 reads LQKENI. The CDR3 is CASSPGRGSSGNTIYF. The CDR3 DNA reads TGTGCCAGCTCACCGGGGCGGGGTTCCTCTGGAAACACCATATATTTT.

The gene calls are TRBV3-1 (or the pseudogene TRBV3-2) and TRBJ2-7, with D perhaps TRBD2 (5 bases). The CDR3 loop spans 13 amino acids. Germline values: CDR1 LGHDT, CDR2 YNNKEL (reference sequence). Trimming took off 4 bases at V and 4 bases at J, with 11 bases between the two ends. CDR3: CASSRRGEYEQYF. The CDR3 DNA sequence: TGTGCCAGCAGCCGCCGGGGAGAGTACGAGCAGTACTTC.

This clone was seen just once. The chain carries TRBV29-1 and TRBJ2-7, with TRBD2 matching 9 bases. The CDR3 runs to 14 residues. V lost 4 bases, J lost 1 base, and 5 bases stayed unmatched. The germline V gene has CDR1 SQVTM and CDR2 ANQGSEA. The CDR3 sequence: CSVGRLAGSYEQYF. The CDR3, as DNA: TGCAGCGTTGGTCGGCTAGCGGGGTCCTACGAGCAGTACTTC.

The chain couples TRBV6-5 to TRBJ1-1; D is ambiguous. From germline, CDR1 is MNHEY and CDR2 SVGAGI. The CDR3 is 12 residues long. The ends were cut back, 6 bases at V and 1 base at J, with 6 bases in the middle. For the CDR3, the DNA is TGTGCCAGCAGGACACCGAACACTGAAGCTTTCTTT. This gives the protein CASRTPNTEAFF.

This chain connects TRBV7-9 to TRBJ2-7; TRBD2 aligns across 8 bases. This CDR3 is built from 15 residues. Germline values: CDR1 SEHNR, CDR2 FQNEAQ (reference sequence). With 2 bases clipped from V and 0 bases from J, the junction kept 3 bases outside the gene matches. The CDR3 loop reads CASSLQLAASYEQYF. The DNA for the CDR3 is TGTGCCAGCAGCTTACAACTAGCGGCCTCCTACGAGCAGTACTTC. Filled out from reference TRBV7-9 and TRBJ2-7, the complete variable domain reads DTGVSQNPRHKITKRGQNVTFRCDPISEHNRLYWYRQTLGQGPEFLTYFQNEAQLEKSRLLSDRFSAERPKGSFSTLEIQRTEQGDSAMYLCASSLQLAASYEQYFGPGTRLTVT.

This chain joins TRBV7-2 and TRBJ2-2, with no clear D. The CDR3 is made up of 14 amino acids. Trimming removed 5 bases from V and 8 bases from J, with 15 bases in between. Germline loops: CDR1 SGHTA, CDR2 FQGNSA. In DNA form, the CDR3 reads TGTGCCAGCAGCCCACTGGGCTCTGTGGGGGAGCTGTTTTTT. It specifies CASSPLGSVGELFF. Variable domain in full (rest from reference TRBV7-2 and TRBJ2-2): GAGVSQSPSNKVTEKGKDVELRCDPISGHTALYWYRQSLGQGLEFLIYFQGNSAPDKSGLPSDRFSAERTGGSVSTLTIQRTQQEDSAVYLCASSPLGSVGELFFGEGSRLTVL.

V and J are TRBV4-1 and TRBJ1-5; TRBD1 matches 7 bases. This CDR3 has 17 residues. Trimming took 3 bases from V and 8 from J; bases not matched to a gene: 16. The germline V gene encodes CDR1 MGHRA and CDR2 YSYEKL. The DNA of the CDR3 is TGCGCCAGCAGCCACCTTCTTGTACAGGGGCTCCTGAAGCCCCAGCATTTT. Translated, it gives CASSHLLVQGLLKPQHF.

The chain joins TRBV6-5 to TRBJ2-5; a possible D gene is TRBD2 (5 bases). This CDR3 is built from 16 residues. From germline, CDR1 is MNHEY and CDR2 SVGAGI. V lost 1 base and J 0 bases, leaving 12 bases between the germline ends. The CDR3 DNA follows: TGTGCCAGCAGTTACTTCGGCCTAGCCGACCAAGAGACCCAGTACTTC. Translated, it gives CASSYFGLADQETQYF.

V gene TRBV10-3 combines with J gene TRBJ2-1; D might be TRBD1 (6 bases). V shed 6 bases and J shed 10 bases, with 13 bases lying between them. The CDR3 covers 12 residues. Germline-derived CDR1 and CDR2 are ENHRY and SYGVKD. The CDR3 DNA follows: TGTGCCATCAGGGGGGACACCTTCGAGCAGTTCTTC. This encodes CAIRGDTFEQFF.

This clone turned up a few times. This chain links TRBV20-1 with TRBJ2-1; TRBD1 matches 9 bases. Trimming cost V 3 bases and J 4 bases; bases outside gene matches: 13. Germline lookup yields CDR1 DFQATT and CDR2 SNEGSKA (reference sequence). CDR3 length: 17 amino acids. The CDR3 spells CSASAPGQGTRYNEQFF. The CDR3 DNA is TGCAGTGCTAGTGCCCCCGGACAGGGGACGAGATACAATGAGCAGTTCTTC.

V gene TRBV2 combines with J gene TRBJ1-4; the match to TRBD1 covers 11 bases. Germline loops: CDR1 SNHLY, CDR2 FYNNEI. V lost 7 bases to trimming and J lost 8 bases; unmatched junction nucleotides: 6. The CDR3 runs to 14 residues. This CDR3 is CASKTGTGGEKLFF. The DNA for the CDR3 is TGTGCCAGCAAGACGGGGACAGGGGGAGAAAAACTGTTTTTT.

The chain couples TRBV7-6 to TRBJ2-1; the D gene is possibly TRBD1 (5 bases). The germline V gene has CDR1 SGHVS and CDR2 FNYEAQ. The V gene lost 8 bases and the J gene lost 9 bases, with 14 bases spanning the gap. The CDR3 extends over 12 amino acids. The CDR3 loop reads CASQGRRGEQFF. DNA of the CDR3: TGTGCCAGCCAGGGTCGGAGAGGTGAGCAGTTCTTC.

This chain links TRBV7-2 with TRBJ2-6; D is perhaps TRBD2 (6 bases). Germline V lookup: CDR1 SGHTA, CDR2 FQGNSA. The length of the CDR3 is 18 residues. V shed 2 bases and J shed 0 bases, with 14 bases lying between them. The CDR3 is CASSLNSGSSSGANVLTF. For the CDR3, the DNA is TGTGCCAGCAGCTTAAATAGCGGTTCTAGCTCTGGGGCCAACGTCCTGACTTTC.